This TCR beta chain stems from a study of cytomegalovirus exposure and HLA in healthy donors. Findings of the study overall: What TCR beta sequences reportedly achieved was accurate prediction of HLA-A and HLA-B alleles in most subjects. One variant, a missense change in DCLRE1C, was linked in a later analysis to TCR beta V- and J-gene trimming.

V shed 0 bases and J 7 bases; nucleotides not matched to a gene: 4. Germline assignment: CDR1 SGDLS and CDR2 YYNGEE. The CDR3 is made up of 14 amino acids. The PCR made use of 60 Vbeta and 13 Jbeta primers. In the original analysis: Later work found 80 million or so unique TCR beta chains, with 9.5 million to 14 million shared. Clones were sequenced by immunoSEQ multiplex PCR, and TCRdb holds only the in-frame ones, with some missing. The V and J calls and clone size were taken over from that table, and D and trimming were inferred from the DNA. This sample has about 190,000 clones, with 70% to 80% found just once. About this clone itself: Its specificity is unknown.

The rearrangement uses TRBV9 and TRBJ1-3; 7 bases agree with TRBD1. This receptor was taken from a woman aged 45-59 years in good health and CMV-seronegative. What was sequenced was PBMCs. CDR3 DNA sequence: TGTGCCAGCAGCGTAGAAGGGGGCTTTAACACCATATATTTT. This sequence encodes CASSVEGGFNTIYF.